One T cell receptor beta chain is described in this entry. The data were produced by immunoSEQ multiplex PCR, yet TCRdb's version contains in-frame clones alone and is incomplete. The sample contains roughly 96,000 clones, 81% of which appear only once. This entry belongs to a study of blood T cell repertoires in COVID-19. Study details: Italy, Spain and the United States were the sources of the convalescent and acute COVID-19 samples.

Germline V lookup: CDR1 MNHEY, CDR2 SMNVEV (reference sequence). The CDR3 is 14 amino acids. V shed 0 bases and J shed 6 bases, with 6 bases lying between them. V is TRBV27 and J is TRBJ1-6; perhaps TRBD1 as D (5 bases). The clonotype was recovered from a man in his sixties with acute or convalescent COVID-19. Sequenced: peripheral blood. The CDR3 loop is CASSLSQGNSPLHF. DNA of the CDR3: TGTGCCAGCAGTTTATCGCAGGGTAATTCACCCCTCCACTTT.